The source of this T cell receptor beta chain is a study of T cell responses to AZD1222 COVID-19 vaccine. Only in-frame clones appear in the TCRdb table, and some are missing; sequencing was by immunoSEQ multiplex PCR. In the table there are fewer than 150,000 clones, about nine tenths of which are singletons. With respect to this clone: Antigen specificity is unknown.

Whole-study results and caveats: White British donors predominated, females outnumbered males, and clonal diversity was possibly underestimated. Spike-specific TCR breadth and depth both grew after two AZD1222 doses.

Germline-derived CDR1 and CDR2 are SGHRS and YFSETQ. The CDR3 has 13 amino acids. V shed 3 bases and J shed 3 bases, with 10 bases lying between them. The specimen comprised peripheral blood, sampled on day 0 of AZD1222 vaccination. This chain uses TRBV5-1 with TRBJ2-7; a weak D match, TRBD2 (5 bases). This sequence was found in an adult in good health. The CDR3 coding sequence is TGCGCCAGCAGCTCCGGAGGCGTCTACGAGCAGTACTTC. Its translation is CASSSGGVYEQYF.